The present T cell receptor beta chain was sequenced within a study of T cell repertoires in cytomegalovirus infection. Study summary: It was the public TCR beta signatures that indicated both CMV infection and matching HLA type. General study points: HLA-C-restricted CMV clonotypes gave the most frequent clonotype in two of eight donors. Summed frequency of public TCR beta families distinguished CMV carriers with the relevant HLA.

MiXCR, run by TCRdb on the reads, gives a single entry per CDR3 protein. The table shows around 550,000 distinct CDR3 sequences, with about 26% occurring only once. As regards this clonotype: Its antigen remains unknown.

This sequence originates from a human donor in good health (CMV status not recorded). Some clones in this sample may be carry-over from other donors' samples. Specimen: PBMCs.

The CDR3: CASSLNGGPGNTIYF. The CDR3 DNA sequence: TGTGCCAGCAGTTTAAACGGGGGGCCTGGAAACACCATATATTTT. The V gene is TRBV12-3 or TRBV12-4, the J gene TRBJ1-3; tentatively, D is TRBD1 (6 bases). V was cut by 2 bases and J by 2 bases, with 10 bases left in between. The CDR3 is made up of 15 amino acids.